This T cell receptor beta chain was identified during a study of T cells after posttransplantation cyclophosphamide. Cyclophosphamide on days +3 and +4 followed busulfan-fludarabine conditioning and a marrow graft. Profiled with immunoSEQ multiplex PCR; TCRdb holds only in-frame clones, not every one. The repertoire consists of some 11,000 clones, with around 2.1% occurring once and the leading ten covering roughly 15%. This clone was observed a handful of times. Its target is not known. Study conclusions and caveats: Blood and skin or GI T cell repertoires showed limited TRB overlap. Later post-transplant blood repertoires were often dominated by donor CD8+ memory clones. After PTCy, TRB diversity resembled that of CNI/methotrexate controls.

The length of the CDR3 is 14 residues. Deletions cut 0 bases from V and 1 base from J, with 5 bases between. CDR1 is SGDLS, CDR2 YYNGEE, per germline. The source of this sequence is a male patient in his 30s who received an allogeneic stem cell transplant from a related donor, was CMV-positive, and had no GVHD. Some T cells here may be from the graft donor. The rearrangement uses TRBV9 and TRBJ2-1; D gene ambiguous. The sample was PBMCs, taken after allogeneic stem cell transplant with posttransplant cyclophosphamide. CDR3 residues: CASSVAMSYNEQFF. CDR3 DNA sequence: TGTGCCAGCAGCGTAGCTATGTCCTACAATGAGCAGTTCTTC. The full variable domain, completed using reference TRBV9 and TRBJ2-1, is DSGVTQTPKHLITATGQRVTLRCSPRSGDLSVYWYQQSLDQGLQFLIQYYNGEERAKGNILERFSAQQFPDLHSELNLSSLELGDSALYFCASSVAMSYNEQFFGPGTRLTVL.